Below, 4 T cell receptor beta chains from the same sample are listed, as sequenced in a study of blood T cell repertoires in COVID-19 (dated by TCRdb to about 2020). The protocol used for the library was the immunoSEQ multiplex PCR assay. Entries here come from immuneACCESS through TCRdb and include only in-frame sequences with V and J called. Some clones fail to appear in such tables; in the studies checked, an unresolved V gene covers under half of the shortfall, and the cause of the remainder is unknown. The sample has tens of thousands of clones on record, roughly 86% of them singletons. The ten largest clones represent around 13% of the sample. The sequenced sample was peripheral blood. The receptors stem from a human donor in a cohort sampled during active COVID-19.

V and J are TRBV11-2 and TRBJ2-7, with D unresolved. V dropped 4 bases and J dropped 5 bases, with 12 bases sitting between them. From germline, CDR1 is SGHAT and CDR2 FQNNGV. The CDR3 length is 13 residues. The CDR3 sequence: CASSSPLGHEQYF. CDR3 DNA sequence: TGTGCCAGCAGCTCCCCTCTCGGTCACGAGCAGTACTTC.

The genes are TRBV28 and TRBJ2-3, with 8 bases fitting TRBD1. The CDR3 sequence is 14 residues long. Per germline, CDR1 MDHEN and CDR2 SYDVKM. Trimming cost V 6 bases and J 8 bases; bases outside gene matches: 10. The CDR3 nucleotides are TGTGCCAGCAGGGCAGGGGGCCCCCCCGGTACGCAGTATTTT. It yields the protein CASRAGGPPGTQYF.

Only a few counts were recorded for this clone. The CDR3 nucleotides are TGTGCCACCTTCAACGCGGGTTTCTACTCACCCCTCCACTTT. Protein product: CATFNAGFYSPLHF. V usage is TRBV28 and J usage is TRBJ1-6; D gene unclear. Per the germline V gene, CDR1 is MDHEN and CDR2 is SYDVKM. CDR3 length: 14 amino acids. Trimming pared 10 bases from V and 10 bases from J, leaving 20 bases between.

The sample holds one count of this clone. The chain recombines TRBV28 with TRBJ1-2; TRBD1 matches at 9 bases. The CDR3 is made up of 12 amino acids. The V and J ends lost 11 bases and 4 bases, in that order; junction bases with no gene match: 5. Germline V gene data show CDR1 as MDHEN and CDR2 as SYDVKM. CDR3 amino acids: CAGGQGTYGYTF. In DNA, the CDR3 is TGTGCCGGCGGACAGGGGACCTATGGCTACACCTTC.